This T cell receptor beta chain came from a study of OX40 agonist ivuxolimab in advanced cancers. Germline V gene lookup returns CDR1 MNHEY and CDR2 SMNVEV (reference sequence). This CDR3 spans 16 amino acids. The V end lost 7 bases, the J end lost 1 base, and 17 bases lay between the germline ends. Findings and limits, study-wide: Both CD4+ and CD8+ T cell populations in blood had undergone clonal expansion by week 6 at 0.1 to 3.0 mg/kg. Among T cells, CD8+ cells averaged more expanded clones than CD4+ cells.

Repertoires were generated with immunoSEQ multiplex PCR, while TCRdb's copy carries only in-frame clones and drops some. There are about 72,000 clones in the sample; over 70% occur only once, and 5% lies in the top ten. This clone occurred a few times. The antigen is undetermined. This TCR derives from an adult with an advanced solid tumor such as melanoma, head and neck, liver or kidney cancer. The chain links TRBV27 to TRBJ2-1, with D tentatively TRBD2 (5 bases). Sample: CD4+ or CD8+ T cells sorted from blood, taken in a trial of the OX40 agonist ivuxolimab. The CDR3 is CASMGGSWSSYNEQFF. As DNA, the CDR3 is TGTGCCAGCATGGGTGGGAGCTGGAGTTCCTACAATGAGCAGTTCTTC.